This T cell receptor (beta chain) was found in a study of T cell repertoires in cytomegalovirus infection. Study-level background: As its CMV epitopes, the study selected recently identified HLA-C-restricted and well-studied HLA-B-restricted targets. In public TCR beta signatures, there were indications of both CMV infection and matching HLA type. Study-level points and caveats: The ex vivo response was dominated by HLA-C-restricted CMV-specific TCR beta clonotypes. The study identified carriers of CMV plus the relevant HLA from cumulative public TCR beta family frequency.

TCRdb redid the calling of the reads with MiXCR, one entry per CDR3 protein. The repertoire holds roughly 69,000 distinct CDR3 sequences, with over 20% as singletons. Of note for this clonotype: Its target is unknown.

This CDR3 has 19 residues. CDR1 and CDR2 from the germline V gene are SGHTA and FQGNSA. The J segment lost 2 bases and the V segment lost 1 base, leaving 9 bases of the junction unmatched. This clonotype originated in a human donor in good health (CMV status not recorded). Some clones in this sample may be carry-over from other donors' samples. Sequenced here: CD8+ T cells from cultured PBMCs, sampled from culture after CMV antigen stimulation. The rearrangement links TRBV7-2 to TRBJ2-3, with 13 bases identical to TRBD2. The chain's CDR3 is CASSLVGGLAGPDTDTQYF. CDR3 DNA sequence: TGTGCCAGCAGCTTAGTGGGGGGACTAGCGGGACCGGACACAGATACGCAGTATTTT.